Presented here are 25 T cell receptor beta chains from one specimen sequenced in a study of long-term antiretroviral therapy in people with HIV. The run of the v3.0 immunoSEQ assay was at survey level. Assay used: immunoSEQ multiplex PCR; TCRdb lists only in-frame clones, some missing. The repertoire holds approximately 26,000 clones, roughly 92% seen once, with less than 5% in the top ten. This specimen consisted of unsorted PBMCs, obtained 3.1 years after starting antiretroviral therapy. The receptors were sampled from a man between 18 and 35 years old with HIV.

J is TRBJ2-5 and V is TRBV7-9; D unclear. The last part of the DNA fits TRBJ2-7 better; the J call may be wrong. From germline, CDR1 is SEHNR and CDR2 FQNEAQ (reference sequence). The CDR3 totals 12 residues. This CDR3 is CASSTNSYEQYF. In DNA form, the CDR3 reads TGTGCCAGCAGCACAAACTCCTACGAGCAGTACTTC.

The table lists this clone with a count of one. The chain joins TRBV5-4 to TRBJ1-2; 9 bases agree with TRBD1. The V gene end was trimmed by 0 bases and the J gene end by 7 bases; junction bases not matched to a gene: 4. Germline V lookup: CDR1 SGHNT, CDR2 YYREEE (reference sequence). The CDR3 totals 14 residues. The chain's CDR3 is CASSLDRGLGGYTF. CDR3 nucleotide sequence: TGTGCCAGCAGCTTGGACAGGGGGCTAGGTGGCTACACCTTC.

This rearrangement joins TRBV1 to TRBJ2-3; no check of the table's D call, TRBD1, against the DNA was made. TRBV1 is flagged as a pseudogene. This CDR3 has 17 amino acids. DNA for the CDR3: TGCACCAGCAGGAATAGCGACAGGGGCTTTAGCACAGATACGCAGTATTTT. This translates into CTSRNSDRGFSTDTQYF.

The chain links TRBV7-9 to TRBJ1-2; D remains unclear. V lost 3 bases and J 2 bases, leaving 7 bases between the germline ends. Germline V gene sequence: CDR1 SEHNR, CDR2 FQNEAQ (reference sequence). This CDR3 has 13 amino acids. CDR3 DNA sequence: TGTGCCAGCAGCTTCGACGGGAACTATGGCTACACCTTC. Translated, it gives CASSFDGNYGYTF.

J is TRBJ2-2 and V is TRBV28; the match to TRBD2 covers 13 bases. V trimming: 2 bases; J trimming: 6 bases; junction bases outside the gene matches: 9. The germline V gene has CDR1 MDHEN and CDR2 SYDVKM. The CDR3 sequence is 18 residues long. The CDR3 sequence is CASSLGGLAGALAGELFF. CDR3 nucleotides: TGTGCCAGCAGTTTAGGAGGACTAGCGGGGGCCTTAGCCGGGGAGCTGTTTTTT.

The V and J genes are TRBV6-1 and TRBJ1-1; no clear D gene. Germline values: CDR1 MNHNS, CDR2 SASEGT. This CDR3 spans 16 amino acids. Trimming shortened V by 0 bases and J by 6 bases, and 17 bases separated the two germline ends. This CDR3 reads CASSEARGETGAEAFF. The CDR3, as DNA: TGTGCCAGCAGTGAAGCGCGTGGGGAGACGGGTGCTGAAGCTTTCTTT.

The chain has TRBV6-5 and TRBJ1-4; perhaps TRBD1 as D (5 bases). Germline CDR1 reads MNHEY; CDR2 reads SVGAGI. The CDR3 runs to 14 residues. Trimming left V 5 bases short and J 5 bases short, with 12 bases between. CDR3 protein: CASSLGDGNEKLFF. The CDR3 nucleotides read TGTGCCAGCAGTCTGGGGGACGGGAATGAAAAACTGTTTTTT.

The chain has TRBV29-1 and TRBJ2-7; tentative D call: TRBD1 (6 bases). Germline V lookup: CDR1 SQVTM, CDR2 ANQGSEA. The CDR3 runs 15 residues. V dropped 1 base and J dropped 2 bases, with 15 bases sitting between them. The DNA for the CDR3 is TGCAGCGTTGAAGGGACGACAGGCCCACCCTACGAGCAGTACTTC. It translates to CSVEGTTGPPYEQYF.

This clone was seen just once. This rearrangement joins TRBV7-8 to TRBJ2-2; 8 nucleotides match TRBD2. CDR1 and CDR2 from the germline V gene are SGHVS and FQNEAQ. The CDR3 has 15 amino acids. With 5 bases clipped from V and 3 bases from J, the junction kept 5 bases outside the gene matches. In DNA form, the CDR3 reads TGTGCCAGCAGCCCCGGACTAGCCGACACCGGGGAGCTGTTTTTT. It encodes CASSPGLADTGELFF.

The rearrangement links TRBV4-3 to TRBJ1-3; D uncertain. The CDR3 runs 13 residues. Trimming removed 4 bases at V and 8 bases at J, with 12 bases between. Per the germline V gene, CDR1 is LGHNA and CDR2 is YSLEER. CDR3 loop: CASSRDFGDTIYF. In DNA, the CDR3 is TGCGCCAGCAGCCGAGATTTCGGGGACACCATATATTTT.

This sequence joins TRBV19 and TRBJ2-1; 12 positions match TRBD2. The J segment lost 3 bases and the V segment lost 3 bases, leaving 6 bases of the junction unmatched. Germline CDR1 and CDR2: LNHDA and SQIVND (reference sequence). CDR3 length equals 17 residues. The CDR3 DNA is TGTGCCAGTAGTATGACTTGGACTAGCGGGATCTACAATGAGCAGTTCTTC. Encoded protein: CASSMTWTSGIYNEQFF.

This clone has only one observation. The chain carries TRBV9 and TRBJ1-2; D gene ambiguous. Germline V gene lookup returns CDR1 SGDLS and CDR2 YYNGEE. Trimming removed 7 bases from V and 1 base from J, with 14 bases in between. This CDR3 has 14 amino acids. The CDR3 sequence: CASGLGGRNYGYTF. In DNA form, the CDR3 reads TGTGCCAGCGGCCTTGGAGGTCGTAACTATGGCTACACCTTC.

The J gene is TRBJ1-2, the V gene TRBV19; D is unclear. The CDR3 extends over 11 amino acids. The V and J ends lost 5 bases and 3 bases respectively, with 4 bases between them. CDR1 is LNHDA, CDR2 SQIVND, per germline (reference sequence). The CDR3 here is CASSRDYGYTF. The CDR3 region has the DNA TGTGCCAGTAGTCGAGACTATGGCTACACCTTC. The full variable domain, completed using reference TRBV19 and TRBJ1-2, is DGGITQSPKYLFRKEGQNVTLSCEQNLNHDAMYWYRQDPGQGLRLIYYSQIVNDFQKGDIAEGYSVSREKKESFPLTVTSAQKNPTAFYLCASSRDYGYTFGSGTRLTVV.

The rearrangement links TRBV27 to TRBJ2-7; D not certain. Germline lookup yields CDR1 MNHEY and CDR2 SMNVEV (reference sequence). The CDR3 loop spans 16 amino acids. V was shortened by 0 bases and J by 1 base, with 13 bases between the two germline ends. DNA for the CDR3: TGTGCCAGCAGTTTATCCGCCGGGCCCCGATCCTACGAGCAGTACTTC. This translates into CASSLSAGPRSYEQYF.

The V gene is TRBV5-1, the J gene TRBJ2-1; a possible D gene is TRBD2 (6 bases). Germline values: CDR1 SGHRS, CDR2 YFSETQ. V was shortened by 0 bases and J by 7 bases, with 14 bases between the two germline ends. The CDR3 length is 15 residues. Here the CDR3 DNA reads TGCGCCAGCAGCTTGGGTCTAGCGCTGTTAAATGAGCAGTTCTTC. This codes for CASSLGLALLNEQFF. The variable domain in full, completed from reference TRBV5-1 and TRBJ2-1, reads KAGVTQTPRYLIKTRGQQVTLSCSPISGHRSVSWYQQTPGQGLQFLFEYFSETQRNKGNFPGRFSGRQFSNSRSEMNVSTLELGDSALYLCASSLGLALLNEQFFGPGTRLTVL.

V and J are TRBV4-2 and TRBJ2-7; D gene uncertain. The CDR3 covers 14 residues. V dropped 4 bases and J dropped 2 bases, with 12 bases sitting between them. The V gene's germline CDR1 is LGHNA and CDR2 YNFKEQ. The CDR3 is CASSPEAGTYEQYF. DNA for the CDR3: TGTGCCAGCAGCCCCGAGGCAGGCACCTACGAGCAGTACTTC.

The rearrangement links TRBV11-1 to TRBJ1-4, with 8 bases aligning to TRBD1. The CDR3 has 15 amino acids. In germline, CDR1 is SGHAT, CDR2 FQDESV (reference sequence). V shed 4 bases and J 7 bases; nucleotides not matched to a gene: 8. CDR3 loop: CASSWMTGVGEKLFF. The DNA for the CDR3 is TGTGCCAGCAGCTGGATGACAGGGGTTGGTGAAAAACTGTTTTTT.

The CDR3 sequence is CASSEFGQGNTEAFF. CDR3 DNA: TGTGCCAGCAGTGAATTCGGTCAGGGGAACACTGAAGCTTTCTTT. The rearrangement joins TRBV25-1 to TRBJ1-1; TRBD1 might be the D (5 bases). The germline gives CDR1 MGHDK, CDR2 SYGVNS. The V end lost 1 base, the J end lost 1 base, and 10 bases lay between the germline ends. The length of the CDR3 is 15 residues.

This chain links TRBV2 with TRBJ1-4; 7 nucleotides match TRBD1. V was pared by 8 bases and J by 7 bases, with 10 bases of the junction left unmatched. The germline gives CDR1 SNHLY, CDR2 FYNNEI. This CDR3 spans 14 amino acids. The CDR3 loop reads CASREGARGEKLFF. CDR3 nucleotide sequence: TGTGCCAGCCGGGAGGGGGCTAGAGGTGAAAAACTGTTTTTT.

This clone was found once. The rearrangement joins TRBV5-1 to TRBJ1-4; D call uncertain. Per the germline V gene, CDR1 is SGHRS and CDR2 is YFSETQ. The CDR3 has 13 residues. Trimming pared 2 bases from V and 15 bases from J, leaving 17 bases between. In DNA, the CDR3 is TGCGCCAGCAGCTTTTCGGGCTCGTCTGGGGTGTTTTTT. This translates into CASSFSGSSGVFF.

V is TRBV27 and J is TRBJ1-2; D call uncertain. The CDR3 is 13 residues long. Germline V gives CDR1 MNHEY, CDR2 SMNVEV (reference sequence). The V gene lost 9 bases and the J gene lost 8 bases, with 19 bases spanning the gap. CDR3 region: CASQKEGEEGYTF. The CDR3 DNA is TGTGCCAGTCAAAAGGAGGGTGAAGAAGGCTACACCTTC.

J is TRBJ2-1 and V is TRBV9; a weak D match, TRBD2 (5 bases). Deletions cut 3 bases from V and 8 bases from J, with 9 bases between. This CDR3 comprises 12 residues. The germline gives CDR1 SGDLS, CDR2 YYNGEE. The CDR3 loop is CASSGLEDEQFF. The CDR3 nucleotides are TGTGCCAGCAGCGGCCTGGAGGATGAGCAGTTCTTC. The full variable domain, rest sourced from reference TRBV9 and TRBJ2-1, is DSGVTQTPKHLITATGQRVTLRCSPRSGDLSVYWYQQSLDQGLQFLIQYYNGEERAKGNILERFSAQQFPDLHSELNLSSLELGDSALYFCASSGLEDEQFFGPGTRLTVL.

The rearrangement uses TRBV4-3 and TRBJ2-3, with TRBD2 as a possible D gene (5 bases). CDR3 length equals 16 residues. V gave up 0 bases and J gave up 0 bases, with 10 bases separating them. The V gene's germline CDR1 is LGHNA and CDR2 YSLEER. CDR3 nucleotide sequence: TGCGCCAGCAGCCAAGATTGGGCGGGTAGCACAGATACGCAGTATTTT. Its protein is CASSQDWAGSTDTQYF.

This clone has just a few counts. The CDR3, as DNA: TGTGCCAGCAGCTTGTCGCTTGGCACTGAAGCTTTCTTT. Its translation is CASSLSLGTEAFF. The chain links TRBV5-6 to TRBJ1-1; D remains unclear. V was trimmed by 1 base and J by 4 bases, leaving 8 bases between them. Germline CDR1 and CDR2: SGHDT and YYEEEE. This CDR3 is built from 13 residues.

V and J are TRBV7-3 and TRBJ2-7, with D maybe TRBD1 (6 bases). Trimming took off 5 bases at V and 4 bases at J, with 15 bases between the two ends. The CDR3 sequence is 14 residues long. Germline CDR1 reads SGHTA; CDR2 reads FQGTGA. As DNA, the CDR3 is TGTGCCAGCAGCCCCGGGGCAGGGGTGTACGAGCAGTACTTC. Protein product: CASSPGAGVYEQYF.